This is a list of T cell receptor beta chains from one sample in a study of blood T cell repertoires in COVID-19. Generated by immunoSEQ multiplex PCR, the TCRdb table keeps only in-frame clones and is missing some. Counted here are about 160,000 clones, approximately 75% occurring once; the ten biggest clones make up under 13%. What was sequenced was peripheral blood. Source of these receptors: a human donor in a cohort sampled during active COVID-19. Each CDR3 is given with its conserved first and last residue. A D gene is named only where the DNA matches it firmly. Where a row states a size, it is once, few, many or the class of an expanded clone; other rows omit it.

v_call,j_call,clone_size,d_call,cdr3_aa,cdr3_nt
TRBV5-4,TRBJ2-7,once,TRBD1,CASSPTWDRNYEQYF,TGTGCCAGCAGCCCGACATGGGACAGAAACTACGAGCAGTACTTC
TRBV6-2/TRBV6-3,TRBJ1-1,few,-,CASSYLAVNTEAFF,TGTGCCAGCAGTTATTTGGCGGTAAACACTGAAGCTTTCTTT
TRBV15,TRBJ2-3,-,TRBD2,CATSPLGGDTQYF,TGTGCCACCAGTCCCCTGGGGGGGGATACGCAGTATTTT
TRBV9,TRBJ1-1,-,-,CASSAPQGSKSEAFF,TGTGCCAGCAGCGCACCTCAGGGGTCCAAATCTGAAGCTTTCTTT
TRBV7-9,TRBJ2-1,-,TRBD2,CASSRGLAGGHYNEQFF,TGTGCCAGCAGCCGGGGACTAGCGGGGGGACATTACAATGAGCAGTTCTTC
TRBV2,TRBJ1-6,-,TRBD1,CASSGSKDRASPLHF,TGTGCCAGCAGTGGTTCCAAGGACAGGGCTTCACCCCTCCACTTT
TRBV21-1,TRBJ2-1,-,-,CASSKDVGGASSYNEQFF,TGTGCCAGCAGCAAAGACGTCGGCGGGGCGAGCTCCTACAATGAGCAGTTCTTC
TRBV24-1,TRBJ1-2,once,-,CATSDAGHGYTF,TGTGCCACCAGTGATGCTGGCCATGGCTACACCTTC
TRBV30,TRBJ2-6,-,-,CGGQSGANVLTF,TGTGGGGGCCAGTCTGGGGCCAACGTCCTGACTTTC
TRBV6-6,TRBJ2-7,once,TRBD2,CASRSGLADIYEQYF,TGTGCCAGCAGGTCGGGACTAGCGGATATCTACGAGCAGTACTTC
TRBV28,TRBJ1-2,once,-,CASSSLPSDYGYTF,TGTGCCAGCAGTTCCCTTCCGTCGGACTATGGCTACACCTTC
TRBV19,TRBJ2-7,-,-,CASGGPAYEQYF,TGTGCCAGTGGCGGGCCCGCCTACGAGCAGTACTTC
TRBV19,TRBJ2-3,-,TRBD2,CASSILAGATDTQYF,TGTGCCAGTAGTATCCTAGCGGGAGCCACAGATACGCAGTATTTT
TRBV7-2,TRBJ2-7,-,-,CASSLGGLGGEQYF,TGTGCCAGCAGCTTAGGGGGCTTAGGGGGCGAGCAGTACTTC
TRBV27,TRBJ2-7,-,TRBD2,CASSSRSSGSYEQYF,TGTGCCAGCAGTTCCCGGTCTAGCGGATCCTACGAGCAGTACTTC
TRBV9,TRBJ1-4,-,-,CASSAQGATNEKLFF,TGTGCCAGCAGCGCACAAGGGGCAACTAATGAAAAACTGTTTTTT
TRBV10-2,TRBJ2-7,-,-,CASSDSSYEQYF,TGCGCCAGCAGTGATAGCTCCTACGAGCAGTACTTC
TRBV6-5,TRBJ2-7,-,-,CASSYSTNPLEQYF,TGTGCCAGCAGTTACTCGACTAACCCCCTCGAGCAGTACTTC
TRBV6-5,TRBJ2-7,-,TRBD1,CASSYSDRGPYEQYF,TGTGCCAGCAGTTACTCGGACAGGGGTCCCTACGAGCAGTACTTC
TRBV11-2,TRBJ2-7,-,TRBD2,CASSLKGTSGSTYEQYF,TGTGCCAGCAGCTTAAAAGGGACTAGCGGGAGTACCTACGAGCAGTACTTC
TRBV28,TRBJ2-7,-,TRBD1,CASRPDRGRFYEQYF,TGTGCCAGCAGACCCGACAGGGGGCGCTTCTACGAGCAGTACTTC
TRBV7-6,TRBJ1-6,-,TRBD1,CASSAYRGRENSPLHF,TGTGCCAGCAGCGCGTACAGGGGTAGGGAAAATTCACCCCTCCACTTT
TRBV5-1,TRBJ2-1,once,-,CASSVGLAYEQFF,TGCGCCAGCAGCGTGGGCCTAGCCTATGAGCAGTTCTTC
TRBV24-1,TRBJ2-1,-,TRBD1,CATSDSTGDEQFF,TGTGCCACCAGTGATTCGACAGGGGATGAGCAGTTCTTC
TRBV28,TRBJ2-7,-,TRBD2,CASSFERELGEQYF,TGTGCCAGCAGTTTCGAGCGGGAGTTAGGCGAGCAGTACTTC
TRBV6-5,TRBJ1-2,-,-,CASSKQDYGYTF,TGTGCCAGCAGCAAACAGGACTATGGCTACACCTTC
TRBV7-9,TRBJ1-1,-,-,CASSLDQGWTEAFF,TGTGCCAGCAGCTTAGATCAGGGTTGGACTGAAGCTTTCTTT
TRBV7-2,TRBJ2-7,-,TRBD1,CASSFQTGVLDEQYF,TGTGCCAGCAGCTTTCAGACAGGGGTTTTGGACGAGCAGTACTTC
TRBV20-1,TRBJ2-7,-,-,CSARALYEQYF,TGCAGTGCTAGGGCCCTTTACGAGCAGTACTTC
TRBV7-9,TRBJ2-7,-,TRBD1,CASSLEGTGTSEQYF,TGTGCCAGCAGCTTAGAGGGGACAGGGACATCCGAGCAGTACTTC
TRBV4-1,TRBJ1-5,-,TRBD1,CASSQIGQGRNQPQHF,TGCGCCAGCAGCCAAATAGGACAGGGACGCAATCAGCCCCAGCATTTT
TRBV20-1,TRBJ2-1,-,-,CSAQSQVTPFF,TGCAGTGCTCAGTCACAGGTCACGCCGTTCTTC
TRBV15,TRBJ2-2,-,-,CATSGRRAGRNTGELFF,TGTGCCACCAGCGGGCGACGCGCGGGGCGGAACACCGGGGAGCTGTTTTTT
TRBV5-4,TRBJ2-1,-,TRBD2,CASSSPGLPYNEQFF,TGTGCCAGCAGCTCACCGGGACTACCGTACAATGAGCAGTTCTTC
TRBV18,TRBJ1-5,-,TRBD1,CASSPKSVGQGNQPQHF,TGTGCCAGCTCACCAAAGAGTGTAGGACAGGGGAATCAGCCCCAGCATTTT
TRBV7-2,TRBJ1-2,-,-,CASSLLYGYTF,TGTGCCAGCAGCTTATTATATGGCTACACCTTC
TRBV3-1/TRBV3-2,TRBJ2-5,-,TRBD2,CASSPPGLAGGRETQYF,TGTGCCAGCAGCCCCCCGGGACTAGCGGGGGGGAGGGAGACCCAGTACTTC
TRBV18,TRBJ2-3,once,TRBD2,CASSPVAGVVDTQYF,TGTGCCAGCTCACCAGTAGCGGGAGTCGTAGATACGCAGTATTTT
TRBV19,TRBJ1-2,-,-,CATADGRAHGYTF,TGTGCCACTGCTGACGGCAGGGCTCATGGCTACACCTTC
TRBV6-5,TRBJ2-1,-,-,CASSYDRDNEQFF,TGTGCCAGCAGTTACGACAGAGACAATGAGCAGTTCTTC
TRBV20-1,TRBJ2-7,-,TRBD1,CSASGRGPYEQYF,TGCAGTGCTAGTGGCAGGGGGCCCTACGAGCAGTACTTC
TRBV6-5,TRBJ1-5,-,-,CASRPGDESQPQHF,TGTGCCAGCAGACCAGGGGACGAAAGTCAGCCCCAGCATTTT
TRBV19,TRBJ2-2,-,-,CASSQPGGELFF,TGTGCCAGTAGTCAGCCGGGCGGGGAGCTGTTTTTT
TRBV6-2/TRBV6-3,TRBJ2-5,-,TRBD2,CASSCPTSGGAILETQYF,TGTGCCAGCAGTTGCCCCACTAGCGGGGGGGCTATTCTCGAGACCCAGTACTTC
TRBV4-3,TRBJ1-6,-,-,CASSQEPPGSGGVGNSPLHF,TGCGCCAGCAGCCAAGAACCCCCGGGGTCGGGCGGGGTAGGGAATTCACCCCTCCACTTT
TRBV7-9,TRBJ2-7,-,TRBD1,CASSFLDRDEQYF,TGTGCCAGCAGCTTCCTGGACAGGGACGAGCAGTACTTC
TRBV28,TRBJ2-4,-,-,CASSRGAKNIQYF,TGTGCCAGCAGTAGGGGGGCCAAAAACATTCAGTACTTC
TRBV29-1,TRBJ2-2,-,TRBD2,CSVAWLAGGPENTGELFF,TGCAGCGTTGCGTGGCTAGCGGGAGGGCCTGAGAACACCGGGGAGCTGTTTTTT
TRBV2,TRBJ1-6,-,-,CASSPRQGLNSPLHF,TGTGCCAGCAGTCCACGGCAGGGTCTGAATTCACCCCTCCACTTT
TRBV18,TRBJ1-5,-,TRBD1,CASSLRPRQDRVNQPQHF,TGTGCCAGCTCACTCCGTCCTCGACAAGACAGGGTTAATCAGCCCCAGCATTTT